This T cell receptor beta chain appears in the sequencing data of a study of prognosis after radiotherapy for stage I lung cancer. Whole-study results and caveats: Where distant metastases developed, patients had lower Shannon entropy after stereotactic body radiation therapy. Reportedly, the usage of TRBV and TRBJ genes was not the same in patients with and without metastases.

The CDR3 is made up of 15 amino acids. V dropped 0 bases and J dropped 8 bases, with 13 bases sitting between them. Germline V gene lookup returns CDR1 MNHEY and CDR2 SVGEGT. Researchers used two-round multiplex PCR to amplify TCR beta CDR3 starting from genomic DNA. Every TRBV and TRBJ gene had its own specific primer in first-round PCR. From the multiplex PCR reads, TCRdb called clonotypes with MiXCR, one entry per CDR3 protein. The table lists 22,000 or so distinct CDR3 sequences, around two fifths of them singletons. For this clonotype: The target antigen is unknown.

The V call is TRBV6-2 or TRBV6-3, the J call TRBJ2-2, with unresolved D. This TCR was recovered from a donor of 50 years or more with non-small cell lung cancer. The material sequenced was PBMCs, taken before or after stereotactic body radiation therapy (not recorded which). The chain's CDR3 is CASSYSKQDKGELFF. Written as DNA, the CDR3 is TGTGCCAGCAGTTACTCGAAACAAGACAAAGGGGAGCTGTTTTTT.